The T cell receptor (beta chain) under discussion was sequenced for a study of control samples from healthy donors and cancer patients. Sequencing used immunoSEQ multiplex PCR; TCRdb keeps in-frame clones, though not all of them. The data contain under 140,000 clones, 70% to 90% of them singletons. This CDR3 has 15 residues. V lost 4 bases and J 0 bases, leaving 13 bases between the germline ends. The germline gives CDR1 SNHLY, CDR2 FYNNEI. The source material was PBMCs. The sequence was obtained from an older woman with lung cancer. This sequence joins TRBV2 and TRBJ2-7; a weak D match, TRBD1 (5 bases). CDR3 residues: CASSGTSRSSYEQYF. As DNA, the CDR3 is TGTGCCAGCAGTGGGACATCCCGAAGCTCCTACGAGCAGTACTTC.